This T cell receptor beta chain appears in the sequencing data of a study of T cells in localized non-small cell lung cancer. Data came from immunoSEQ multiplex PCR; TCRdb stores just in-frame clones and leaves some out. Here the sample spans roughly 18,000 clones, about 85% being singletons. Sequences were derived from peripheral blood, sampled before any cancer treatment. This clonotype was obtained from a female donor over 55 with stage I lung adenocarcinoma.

DNA for the CDR3: TGTGCCAGCAGTTACTCGCAGAACACTGAAGCTTTCTTT. Residues: CASSYSQNTEAFF. The chain is built from TRBV6-6 and TRBJ1-1; D call uncertain. Germline CDR1 is MNHNY and CDR2 is SVGAGI (reference sequence). V lost 0 bases to trimming and J lost 1 base, with 3 bases between them. The CDR3 spans 13 residues.